The T cell receptor beta chain described here comes from a study of T cells after yellow fever vaccination. TCRdb analysed the 5' RACE reads with MiXCR anew, one entry per CDR3 protein. The sample records about 360,000 distinct CDR3 sequences, more than 5.5% being singletons. The germline V and J ends were trimmed by 6 bases and 3 bases, with 15 bases remaining between them. The CDR3 runs to 15 residues. This clonotype was counted a few times. As yet, its antigen is unknown. Study-level findings and limits: Clones from primary vaccination mostly reappeared after the booster (over 95% CD4, just over 85% CD8). It was a small share of clonotypes that appeared in both CD4 and CD8 compartments.

The TCR originated in a man aged 30 to 39 who received the YFV17D yellow fever vaccine. The rearrangement uses TRBV12-3 or TRBV12-4 and TRBJ2-4; D is perhaps TRBD2 (7 bases). The sequences come from PBMCs, collected 5 days after the yellow fever booster vaccination. The CDR3 nucleotides read TGTGCCAGCAGATCTGGAGGGGGGGACAAAAACATTCAGTACTTC. Protein: CASRSGGGDKNIQYF.